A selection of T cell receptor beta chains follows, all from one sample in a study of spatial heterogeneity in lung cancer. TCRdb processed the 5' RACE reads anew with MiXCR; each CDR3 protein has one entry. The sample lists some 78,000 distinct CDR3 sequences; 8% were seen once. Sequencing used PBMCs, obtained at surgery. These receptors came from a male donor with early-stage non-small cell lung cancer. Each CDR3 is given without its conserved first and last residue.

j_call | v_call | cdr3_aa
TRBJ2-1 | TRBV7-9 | ASSLYGGENNEQF
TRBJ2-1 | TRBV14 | ASSPDFTSYNEQF
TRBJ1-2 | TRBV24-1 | ATSDDRVARGYT
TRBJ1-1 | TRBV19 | ASSIGSGAEAF
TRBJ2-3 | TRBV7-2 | ASTLGQFGADTQY
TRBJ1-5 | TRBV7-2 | ASVDRAANQPQH
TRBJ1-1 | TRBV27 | ASSDRPSMNTEAF
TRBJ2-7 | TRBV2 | VSSYHVWGAREQY
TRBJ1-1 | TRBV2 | ASSGNRDAREGTEAF
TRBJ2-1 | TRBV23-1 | ASSQLDRLNGSIGEQF
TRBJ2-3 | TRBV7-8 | ASSPRQGITDTQY
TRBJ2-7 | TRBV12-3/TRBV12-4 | ASSPILSRGSYEQY
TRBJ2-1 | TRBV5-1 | ASRADPNNEQF
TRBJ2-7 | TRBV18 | ASSPRRAAYEQY
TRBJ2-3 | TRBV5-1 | ASSLATDTQY
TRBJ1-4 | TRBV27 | ASSGWGGGEKLF
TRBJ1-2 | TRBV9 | ASSPSGTGANYGYT
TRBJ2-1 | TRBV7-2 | ASSLGPGPGGF
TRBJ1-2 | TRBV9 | ASSEGQDYGYT
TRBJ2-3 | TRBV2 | ASSEATSSRDTQY
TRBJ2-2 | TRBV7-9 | ASSSRLANTGELF
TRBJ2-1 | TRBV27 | ASSLSGREGGEQF
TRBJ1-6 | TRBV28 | ATLSGETNSPLH
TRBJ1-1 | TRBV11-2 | ASSLDINTEAF
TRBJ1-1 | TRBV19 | ASSSPGGGGTEAF
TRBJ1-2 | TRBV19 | ASSSRSGQGANYGYT
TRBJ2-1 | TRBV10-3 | AIQGRNNEQF
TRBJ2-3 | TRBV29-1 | SVEGGSTDTQY
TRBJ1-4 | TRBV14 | ASSQVGLTEKLF
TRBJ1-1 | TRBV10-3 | ATYPGGTEAF
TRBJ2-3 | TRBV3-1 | ASSQGGGAGGDTQY
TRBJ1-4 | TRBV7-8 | ASSWGPNEKLF
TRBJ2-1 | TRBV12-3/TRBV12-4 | ASSSQGGSSYNEQF
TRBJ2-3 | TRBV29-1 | SVEELAGADTQY
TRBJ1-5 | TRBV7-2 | ASSWAADQPQH
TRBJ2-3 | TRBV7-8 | ASSLREIIPDTQY
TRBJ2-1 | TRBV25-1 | ASSRSGQGYNEQF
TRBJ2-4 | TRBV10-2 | ASSEATGLMDIQY
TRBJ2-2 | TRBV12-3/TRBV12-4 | ASGDSTGSGELF
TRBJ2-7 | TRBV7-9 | ASRPRTGSYEQY
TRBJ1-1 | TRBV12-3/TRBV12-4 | ASSPPGTYTEAF
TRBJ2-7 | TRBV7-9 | ASSRSSGEKIYEQY
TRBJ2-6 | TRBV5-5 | ASSLAGANVLT
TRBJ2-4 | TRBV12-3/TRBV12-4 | ASSSTAYIQY
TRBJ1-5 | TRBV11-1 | ASSLVGNQPQH
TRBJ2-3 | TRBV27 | ASSRHTGSPDTQY
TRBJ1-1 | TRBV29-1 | SVDLQGRTEAF
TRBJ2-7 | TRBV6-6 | ASSSRESEQY
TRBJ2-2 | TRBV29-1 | SGGQAAGELF
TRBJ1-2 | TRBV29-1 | SVEQQASYGYT